Listed here is a single T cell receptor (beta chain). Extracted RNA was reverse transcribed, and the resulting cDNA served as sequencing template. Only in-frame clones appear in the TCRdb table, and some are missing; sequencing was by immunoSEQ multiplex PCR. In the table there are a few hundred thousand clones, roughly two thirds of which are singletons. This specimen belongs to a study of CD8+ T cells in alopecia areata. This CDR3 comprises 13 residues. Germline CDR1 MGHDK, CDR2 SYGVNS. The V end was cut by 7 bases, the J end by 4 bases, with 13 bases between. This receptor was identified in a human donor with alopecia areata. This sequence joins TRBV25-1 and TRBJ1-1, with a possible D match to TRBD1 (5 bases). The material was CD4+ T cells sorted from blood, obtained at week 0. The CDR3 nucleotides are TGTGCCAGCAACGCCCAGGGTTTCACTGAAGCTTTCTTT. It yields the protein CASNAQGFTEAFF. Together with reference TRBV25-1 and TRBJ1-1, the CDR3 gives the full variable domain: EADIYQTPRYLVIGTGKKITLECSQTMGHDKMYWYQQDPGMELHLIHYSYGVNSTEKGDLSSESTVSRIRTEHFPLTLESARPSHTSQYLCASNAQGFTEAFFGQGTRLTVV.